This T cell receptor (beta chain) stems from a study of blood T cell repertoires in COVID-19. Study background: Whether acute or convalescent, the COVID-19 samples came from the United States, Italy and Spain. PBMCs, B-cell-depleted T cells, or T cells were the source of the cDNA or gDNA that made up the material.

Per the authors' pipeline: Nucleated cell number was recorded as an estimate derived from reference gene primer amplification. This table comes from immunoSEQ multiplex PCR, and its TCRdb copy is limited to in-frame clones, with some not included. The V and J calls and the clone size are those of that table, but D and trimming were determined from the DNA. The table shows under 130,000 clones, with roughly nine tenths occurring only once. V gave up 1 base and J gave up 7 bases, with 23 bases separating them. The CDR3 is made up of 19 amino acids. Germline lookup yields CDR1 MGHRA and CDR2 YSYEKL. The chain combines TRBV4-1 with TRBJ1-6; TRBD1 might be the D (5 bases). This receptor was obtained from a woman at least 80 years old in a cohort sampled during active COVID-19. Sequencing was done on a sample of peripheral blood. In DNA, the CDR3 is TGCGCCAGCAGCCAAGTCCTCATCTCGGCAGGGAGGGCCAATTCACCCCTCCACTTT. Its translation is CASSQVLISAGRANSPLHF.